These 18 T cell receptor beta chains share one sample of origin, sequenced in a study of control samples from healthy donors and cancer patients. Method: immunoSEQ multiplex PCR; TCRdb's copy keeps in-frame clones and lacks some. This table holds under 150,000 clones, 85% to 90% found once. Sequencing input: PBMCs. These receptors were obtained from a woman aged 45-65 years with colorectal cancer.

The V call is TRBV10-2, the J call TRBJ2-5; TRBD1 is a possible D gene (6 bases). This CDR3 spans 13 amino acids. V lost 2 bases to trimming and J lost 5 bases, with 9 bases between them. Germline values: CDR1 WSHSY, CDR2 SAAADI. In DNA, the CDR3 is TGCGCCAGCAGTGAGACAGGGTGGGAGACCCAGTACTTC. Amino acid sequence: CASSETGWETQYF.

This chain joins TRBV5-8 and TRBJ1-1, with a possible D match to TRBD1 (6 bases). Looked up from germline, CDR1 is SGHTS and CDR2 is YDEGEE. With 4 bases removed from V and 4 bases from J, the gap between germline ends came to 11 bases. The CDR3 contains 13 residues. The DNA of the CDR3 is TGTGCCAGCAGCCTCAGGGGTGCCACTGAAGCTTTCTTT. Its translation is CASSLRGATEAFF.

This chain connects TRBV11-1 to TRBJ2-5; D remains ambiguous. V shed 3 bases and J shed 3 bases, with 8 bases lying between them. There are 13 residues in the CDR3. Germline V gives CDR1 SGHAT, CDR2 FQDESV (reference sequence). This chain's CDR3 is CASSFWQEETQYF. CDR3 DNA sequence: TGTGCCAGCAGCTTTTGGCAAGAAGAGACCCAGTACTTC.

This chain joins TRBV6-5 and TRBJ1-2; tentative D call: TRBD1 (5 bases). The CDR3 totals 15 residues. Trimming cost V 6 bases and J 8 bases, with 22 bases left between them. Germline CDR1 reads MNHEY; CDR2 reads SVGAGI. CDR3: CASRPTTDGGSGYTF. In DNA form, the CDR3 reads TGTGCCAGCAGACCTACAACGGACGGGGGTAGCGGCTACACCTTC.

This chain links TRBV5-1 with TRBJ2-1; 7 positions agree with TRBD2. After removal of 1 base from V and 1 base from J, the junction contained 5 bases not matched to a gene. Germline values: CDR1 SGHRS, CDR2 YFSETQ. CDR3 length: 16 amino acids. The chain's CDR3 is CASSLLLSGSYNEQFF. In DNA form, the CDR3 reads TGCGCCAGCAGCTTGTTACTTAGCGGGTCCTACAATGAGCAGTTCTTC.

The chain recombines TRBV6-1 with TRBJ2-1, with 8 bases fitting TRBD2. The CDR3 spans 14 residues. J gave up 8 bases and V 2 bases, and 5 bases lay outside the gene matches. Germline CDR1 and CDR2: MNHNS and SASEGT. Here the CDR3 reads CASSERGGFDEQFF. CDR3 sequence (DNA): TGTGCCAGCAGTGAACGGGGGGGTTTCGATGAGCAGTTCTTC.

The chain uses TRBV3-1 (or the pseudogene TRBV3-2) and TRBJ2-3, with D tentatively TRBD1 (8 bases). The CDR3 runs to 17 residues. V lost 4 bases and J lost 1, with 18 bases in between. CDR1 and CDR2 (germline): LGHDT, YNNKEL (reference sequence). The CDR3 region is CASSRDRGGYGTDTQYF. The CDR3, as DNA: TGTGCCAGCAGCCGAGACAGGGGAGGGTATGGCACAGATACGCAGTATTTT.

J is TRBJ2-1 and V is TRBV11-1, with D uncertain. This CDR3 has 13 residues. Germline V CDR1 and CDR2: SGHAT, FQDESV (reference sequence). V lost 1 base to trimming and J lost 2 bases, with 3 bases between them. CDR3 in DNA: TGTGCCAGCAGCTTAGGGGCCTACAATGAGCAGTTCTTC. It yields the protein CASSLGAYNEQFF.

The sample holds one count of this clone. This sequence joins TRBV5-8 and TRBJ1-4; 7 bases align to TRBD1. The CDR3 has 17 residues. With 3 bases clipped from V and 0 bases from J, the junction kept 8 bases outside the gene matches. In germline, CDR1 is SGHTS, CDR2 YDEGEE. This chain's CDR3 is CASSSHRDRATNEKLFF. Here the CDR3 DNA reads TGTGCCAGCAGCTCCCACCGGGACAGAGCAACTAATGAAAAACTGTTTTTT.

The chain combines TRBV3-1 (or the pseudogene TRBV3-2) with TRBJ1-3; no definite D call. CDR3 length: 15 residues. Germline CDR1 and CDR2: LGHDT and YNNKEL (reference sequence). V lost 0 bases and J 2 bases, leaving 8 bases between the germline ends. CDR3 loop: CASSQDARTGNTIYF. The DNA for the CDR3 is TGTGCCAGCAGCCAAGACGCACGAACTGGAAACACCATATATTTT.

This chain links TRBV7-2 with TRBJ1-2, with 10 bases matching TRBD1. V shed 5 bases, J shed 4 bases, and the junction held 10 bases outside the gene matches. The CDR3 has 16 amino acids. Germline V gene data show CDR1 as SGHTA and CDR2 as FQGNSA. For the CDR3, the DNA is TGTGCCAGCAGCACCCAGACAGGGGGCTCTGTCTATGGCTACACCTTC. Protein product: CASSTQTGGSVYGYTF.

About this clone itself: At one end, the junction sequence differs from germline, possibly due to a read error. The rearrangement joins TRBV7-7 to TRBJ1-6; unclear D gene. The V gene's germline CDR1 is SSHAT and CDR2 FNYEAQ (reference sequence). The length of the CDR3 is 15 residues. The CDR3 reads CASSRRRPDRSPLHF. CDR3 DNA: TGTGCTAGCAGTAGACGCAGGCCAGATAGGTCACCCCTCCACTTT.

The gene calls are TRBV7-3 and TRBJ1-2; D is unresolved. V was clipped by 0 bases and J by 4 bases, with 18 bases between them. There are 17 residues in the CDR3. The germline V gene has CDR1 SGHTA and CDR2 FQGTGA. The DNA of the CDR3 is TGTGCCAGCAGCTTAACGGGTGGCGATGTGGGAGGCTATGGCTACACCTTC. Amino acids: CASSLTGGDVGGYGYTF.

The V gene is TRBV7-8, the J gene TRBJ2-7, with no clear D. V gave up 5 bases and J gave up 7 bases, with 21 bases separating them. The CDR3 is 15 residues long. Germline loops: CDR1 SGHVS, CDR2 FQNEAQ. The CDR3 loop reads CASSPLSGQVGEQYF. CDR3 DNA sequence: TGTGCCAGCAGCCCCCTCTCTGGGCAGGTCGGTGAGCAGTACTTC.

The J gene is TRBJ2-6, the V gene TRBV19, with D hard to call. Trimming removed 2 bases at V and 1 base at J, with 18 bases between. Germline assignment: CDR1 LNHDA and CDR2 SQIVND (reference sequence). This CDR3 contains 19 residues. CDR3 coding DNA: TGTGCCAGTAGTATACCCCGCGGTCCGGAATTTTCTGGGGCCAACGTCCTGACTTTC. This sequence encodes CASSIPRGPEFSGANVLTF.

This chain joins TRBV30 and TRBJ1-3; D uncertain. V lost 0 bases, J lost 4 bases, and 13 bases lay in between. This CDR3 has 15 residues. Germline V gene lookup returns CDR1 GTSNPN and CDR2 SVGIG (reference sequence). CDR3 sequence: CAWSVLAWEGNTIYF. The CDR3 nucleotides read TGTGCCTGGAGTGTTTTGGCATGGGAGGGAAACACCATATATTTT.

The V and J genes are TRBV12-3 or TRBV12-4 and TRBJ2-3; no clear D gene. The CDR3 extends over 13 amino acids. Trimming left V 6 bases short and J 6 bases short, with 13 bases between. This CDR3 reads CASRILFGDTQYF. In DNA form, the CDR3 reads TGTGCCAGCAGGATCCTTTTTGGTGATACGCAGTATTTT.

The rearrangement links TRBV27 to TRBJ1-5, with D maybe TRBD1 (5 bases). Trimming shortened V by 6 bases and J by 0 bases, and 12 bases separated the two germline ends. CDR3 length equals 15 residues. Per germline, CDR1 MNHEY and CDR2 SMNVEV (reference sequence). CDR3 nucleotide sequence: TGTGCCAGCAGCCAAAACGGACATAGCAATCAGCCCCAGCATTTT. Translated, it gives CASSQNGHSNQPQHF.